The 11 T cell receptor beta chains below come from one sample, sequenced in a study of blood T cell repertoires in COVID-19. Assay used: immunoSEQ multiplex PCR; TCRdb lists only in-frame clones, some missing. The sample has 25,000 to 30,000 clones; around 89% are singletons. Sequencing was carried out using peripheral blood. The source of these receptors is a man in his 60s with acute or convalescent COVID-19.

The chain joins TRBV5-1 to TRBJ2-1; TRBD1 matches 8 bases. CDR1 is SGHRS, CDR2 YFSETQ, per germline. V was clipped by 3 bases and J by 9 bases; unmatched bases: 2. CDR3 length: 12 amino acids. This CDR3 is CASSWTGSEQFF. The CDR3 DNA reads TGCGCCAGCAGCTGGACAGGGTCTGAGCAGTTCTTC.

This clone was counted once. The CDR3, as DNA: TGTGCCAGCTCACCTCCCAACAGGGTCGCCTCCTACAATGAGCAGTTCTTC. It specifies CASSPPNRVASYNEQFF. This rearrangement joins TRBV18 to TRBJ2-1, with D tentatively TRBD1 (6 bases). This CDR3 region has 17 residues. Deletions cut 3 bases from V and 0 bases from J, with 15 bases between. Germline assignment: CDR1 KGHSH and CDR2 LQKENI.

CDR3 region: CASSVAGINEKLFF. CDR3 nucleotide sequence: TGTGCCAGCAGCGTAGCGGGGATTAATGAAAAACTGTTTTTT. The rearrangement links TRBV9 to TRBJ1-4; D is uncertain. Trimming shortened V by 0 bases and J by 4 bases, and 7 bases separated the two germline ends. The CDR3 runs to 14 residues. From germline, CDR1 is SGDLS and CDR2 YYNGEE. Using reference TRBV9 and TRBJ1-4 for the parts outside the CDR3, the full variable domain is DSGVTQTPKHLITATGQRVTLRCSPRSGDLSVYWYQQSLDQGLQFLIQYYNGEERAKGNILERFSAQQFPDLHSELNLSSLELGDSALYFCASSVAGINEKLFFGSGTQLSVL.

This chain connects TRBV6-1 to TRBJ2-7, with TRBD2 as a possible D gene (5 bases). The CDR3 is made up of 11 amino acids. Germline V gene data show CDR1 as MNHNS and CDR2 as SASEGT. V dropped 3 bases and J dropped 11 bases, with 11 bases sitting between them. As DNA, the CDR3 is TGTGCCAGCAGTGAGCCGGGGTGGGAGTACTTC. Translation gives CASSEPGWEYF.

V and J are TRBV18 and TRBJ2-5; TRBD1 matches at 7 bases. This CDR3 has 13 residues. Germline CDR1 is KGHSH and CDR2 is LQKENI. V was pared by 4 bases and J by 5 bases, with 4 bases of the junction left unmatched. The CDR3 spells CASSQTGVETQYF. The CDR3 region has the DNA TGTGCCAGCTCACAAACAGGGGTCGAGACCCAGTACTTC.

V is TRBV5-1 and J is TRBJ2-2; 7 bases map to TRBD2. The germline V gene encodes CDR1 SGHRS and CDR2 YFSETQ. J gave up 1 base and V 3 bases, and 6 bases lay outside the gene matches. CDR3 length: 16 residues. CDR3 in amino acids: CASSSSGLKNTGELFF. Here the CDR3 DNA reads TGCGCCAGCAGCTCTAGCGGACTGAAGAACACCGGGGAGCTGTTTTTT.

The chain carries TRBV18 and TRBJ2-7, with D perhaps TRBD1 (6 bases). V was shortened by 6 bases and J by 3 bases, with 9 bases between the two germline ends. Germline V gene lookup returns CDR1 KGHSH and CDR2 LQKENI. The CDR3 is 12 residues long. CDR3 bases: TGTGCCAGCTCGCAAGGGGGCTACGAGCAGTACTTC. As protein: CASSQGGYEQYF.

This clone is classed as medium-sized. The chain has TRBV10-3 and TRBJ2-3, with no clear D. Germline assignment: CDR1 ENHRY and CDR2 SYGVKD. Trimming removed 5 bases from V and 3 bases from J, with 15 bases in between. The CDR3 is 15 residues long. The CDR3 protein is CAISRTPMTTDTQYF. The DNA of the CDR3 is TGTGCCATCAGTCGTACCCCGATGACAACAGATACGCAGTATTTT.

The chain recombines TRBV3-1 (or the pseudogene TRBV3-2) with TRBJ1-1, with D perhaps matching TRBD1 (5 bases). Between the trimmed V and J ends, which lost 1 base and 2 bases, there was a span of 14 bases. Per the germline V gene, CDR1 is LGHDT and CDR2 is YNNKEL (reference sequence). The CDR3 length is 16 residues. DNA of the CDR3: TGTGCCAGCAGCCAAGTGGGGGGGGGAGTAAACACTGAAGCTTTCTTT. Protein: CASSQVGGGVNTEAFF.

This rearrangement joins TRBV18 to TRBJ1-6; no clear D. This CDR3 has 12 amino acids. Germline lookup yields CDR1 KGHSH and CDR2 LQKENI. Trimming took off 5 bases at V and 7 bases at J, with 6 bases between the two ends. DNA for the CDR3: TGTGCCAGCTCATCAGTAAATTCACCCCTCCACTTT. This gives the protein CASSSVNSPLHF.

The chain couples TRBV6-5 to TRBJ2-2; 9 bases align to TRBD1. CDR1 MNHEY and CDR2 SVGAGI come from the germline V gene. The CDR3 is 15 amino acids. V trimming: 5 bases; J trimming: 6 bases; junction bases outside the gene matches: 7. The CDR3 loop reads CASSTRQGGAGELFF. CDR3 nucleotide sequence: TGTGCCAGCAGTACTAGACAGGGGGGAGCCGGGGAGCTGTTTTTT.